The 27 T cell receptor beta chains presented below share a single source sample, sequenced in a study of blood T cell repertoires in COVID-19. Some clones are missing from TCRdb's copy, which holds only in-frame ones; the method was immunoSEQ multiplex PCR. Among under 300,000 clones listed, about 87% were seen once. Sequencing was performed on peripheral blood. Receptor source: a woman in her thirties or forties with acute or convalescent COVID-19.

This chain uses TRBV20-1 with TRBJ2-7; 7 bases are shared with TRBD1. Germline V gives CDR1 DFQATT, CDR2 SNEGSKA (reference sequence). There are 14 residues in the CDR3. Trimming removed 3 bases from V and 2 bases from J; junction bases left unmatched: 7. The CDR3 DNA reads TGCAGTGCTAGTCGGGGCAGGGGGACCTACGAGCAGTACGTC. Its protein product is CSASRGRGTYEQYV.

The chain combines TRBV11-2 with TRBJ2-1, with D possibly TRBD1 on 6 matching bases. The CDR3 loop spans 15 amino acids. V gave up 1 base and J gave up 2 bases, with 9 bases separating them. Germline assignment: CDR1 SGHAT and CDR2 FQNNGV. Written as DNA, the CDR3 is TGTGCCAGCAGCTTAGGGACAGTAGCCTACAATGAGCAGTTCTTC. As protein: CASSLGTVAYNEQFF.

The chain employs TRBV6-5 and TRBJ1-2; D gene unclear. Germline V gives CDR1 MNHEY, CDR2 SVGAGI. The CDR3 is 14 residues long. The V and J ends lost 7 bases and 7 bases respectively, with 19 bases between them. CDR3 in amino acids: CASIGLPGLGGYTF. Here the CDR3 DNA reads TGTGCCAGCATCGGCCTTCCGGGTCTAGGTGGCTACACCTTC.

This clone has just a few counts. This chain connects TRBV15 to TRBJ1-4; a possible D gene is TRBD1 (6 bases). Germline assignment: CDR1 LNHNV and CDR2 YYDKDF (reference sequence). This CDR3 has 14 residues. V was shortened by 1 base and J by 6 bases, with 9 bases between the two germline ends. For the CDR3, the DNA is TGTGCCACCAGCAGAGTCCCAGGGGATGAAAAACTGTTTTTT. It encodes CATSRVPGDEKLFF.

This clone turned up a few times. The chain links TRBV4-1 to TRBJ1-1; 9 bases match TRBD1. V was pared by 8 bases and J by 5 bases, with 9 bases of the junction left unmatched. Germline CDR1 and CDR2: MGHRA and YSYEKL. The CDR3 is 14 amino acids. For the CDR3, the DNA is TGCGCCAGCGGGGCGGGACAGGGAGTAACTGAAGCTTTCTTT. It yields the protein CASGAGQGVTEAFF.

The CDR3 DNA follows: TGTGCCAGCAGCCCTGGGACAGGAAGCAATCAGCCCCAGCATTTT. It specifies CASSPGTGSNQPQHF. V usage is TRBV3-1 (or the pseudogene TRBV3-2) and J usage is TRBJ1-5, with 8 bases aligning to TRBD1. CDR3 length: 15 residues. Germline-derived CDR1 and CDR2 are LGHDT and YNNKEL (reference sequence). The V and J ends lost 4 bases and 1 base, in that order; junction bases with no gene match: 3.

This chain connects TRBV12-3 or TRBV12-4 to TRBJ2-2, with unresolved D. Trimming pared 6 bases from V and 5 bases from J, leaving 7 bases between. The CDR3 is made up of 12 amino acids. In nucleotides, the CDR3 is TGTGCCAGCAGCCCATTTACCGGGGAGCTGTTTTTT. It yields the protein CASSPFTGELFF.

This clone has just a few counts. The chain couples TRBV27 to TRBJ1-2; 10 bases are a match to TRBD1. This CDR3 is 14 amino acids long. J was trimmed by 8 bases and V by 4 bases; bases with no gene match: 7. CDR1 is MNHEY and CDR2 is SMNVEV in the germline V gene (reference sequence). CDR3 nucleotides: TGTGCCAGCAGTTCCGCCCGGGACAGGGGCGGCTACACCTTC. It is translated as CASSSARDRGGYTF.

With regard to this clone: Other DNA sequences in the sample encode the same CDR3. The genes are TRBV27 and TRBJ1-5, with 7 bases lining up with TRBD1. In germline, CDR1 is MNHEY, CDR2 SMNVEV (reference sequence). CDR3 size: 14 residues. The V segment lost 0 bases and the J segment 7 bases; nucleotides outside the gene matches: 3. CDR3 nucleotide sequence: TGTGCCAGCAGTTTATCAGGGGGCGGACAGCCCCAGCATTTT. Protein product: CASSLSGGGQPQHF.

The chain recombines TRBV5-6 with TRBJ1-1, with D possibly matching TRBD1 (6 bases). This CDR3 is 14 amino acids long. The germline V gene encodes CDR1 SGHDT and CDR2 YYEEEE. V was trimmed by 2 bases and J by 4 bases, leaving 12 bases between them. As DNA, the CDR3 is TGTGCCAGCAGCTTTATGGGGGCGAGCACTGAAGCTTTCTTT. It yields the protein CASSFMGASTEAFF.

The rearrangement joins TRBV2 to TRBJ2-5, with 9 bases matching TRBD2. From germline, CDR1 is SNHLY and CDR2 FYNNEI. The junction had 4 bases not matched to a gene; V was cut back by 1 base and J by 1 base. The CDR3 sequence is 16 residues long. CDR3 region: CASSEGLAGVQETQYF. In nucleotides, the CDR3 is TGTGCCAGCAGTGAAGGTTTAGCGGGGGTCCAAGAGACCCAGTACTTC.

This clone was detected once. V and J are TRBV7-9 and TRBJ1-2; D is unclear. V was clipped by 3 bases and J by 6 bases, with 11 bases between them. This CDR3 contains 13 residues. Germline V gives CDR1 SEHNR, CDR2 FQNEAQ (reference sequence). The CDR3 coding sequence is TGTGCCAGCAGCTTCGGGGAAGTAGATGGCTACACCTTC. Translated: CASSFGEVDGYTF.

The gene calls are TRBV3-1 (or the pseudogene TRBV3-2) and TRBJ2-5; possible D gene TRBD1, 5 bases. Trimming cost V 8 bases and J 0 bases, with 7 bases left between them. CDR3 length equals 12 residues. The germline V gene has CDR1 LGHDT and CDR2 YNNKEL (reference sequence). The CDR3 DNA reads TGTGCCAGCTTAGGGGACCAAGAGACCCAGTACTTC. Amino acid sequence: CASLGDQETQYF.

The chain combines TRBV28 with TRBJ2-7; unclear D gene. CDR1 MDHEN and CDR2 SYDVKM come from the germline V gene. The CDR3 has 13 amino acids. Trimming removed 4 bases at V and 3 bases at J, with 10 bases between. This chain's CDR3 is CASSSPAGYEQYV. In nucleotides, the CDR3 is TGTGCCAGCAGTTCCCCGGCAGGCTACGAGCAGTACGTC.

This clone appeared once. This sequence joins TRBV3-1 (or the pseudogene TRBV3-2) and TRBJ1-5; possible D gene TRBD1, 6 bases. This CDR3 has 16 residues. The ends were cut back, 4 bases at V and 2 bases at J, with 15 bases in the middle. The germline CDR1 and CDR2 sequences are LGHDT and YNNKEL (reference sequence). CDR3 region: CASSLGGGAGNQPQHF. The CDR3 region has the DNA TGTGCCAGCAGCCTAGGAGGGGGGGCGGGCAATCAGCCCCAGCATTTT.

This sequence joins TRBV9 and TRBJ2-1, with 9 bases lining up with TRBD2. The germline gives CDR1 SGDLS, CDR2 YYNGEE. With 0 bases clipped from V and 4 bases from J, the junction kept 20 bases outside the gene matches. The CDR3 is 21 residues long. The CDR3 sequence is CASSVAGRRGGLLGRYNEQFF. CDR3 DNA sequence: TGTGCCAGCAGCGTAGCGGGTCGGCGGGGGGGCCTCCTGGGGCGTTACAATGAGCAGTTCTTC.

The chain joins TRBV4-1 to TRBJ1-5, with 8 bases lining up with TRBD1. Trimming took 4 bases from V and 1 from J; bases not matched to a gene: 9. Germline-derived CDR1 and CDR2 are MGHRA and YSYEKL. CDR3 length equals 17 residues. Here the CDR3 reads CASSRGTGEGSNQPQHF. In DNA form, the CDR3 reads TGCGCCAGCAGCCGGGGGACAGGCGAGGGAAGCAATCAGCCCCAGCATTTT.

J is TRBJ2-1 and V is TRBV7-6; D is possibly TRBD2 (6 bases). CDR3 length equals 17 residues. Germline loops: CDR1 SGHVS, CDR2 FNYEAQ. Trimming cost V 5 bases and J 0 bases, with 17 bases left between them. DNA for the CDR3: TGTGCCAGCAGCACCAAAGTAGGAGGGAGCTCCTACAATGAGCAGTTCTTC. It encodes CASSTKVGGSSYNEQFF.

The chain has TRBV7-2 and TRBJ1-5; maybe TRBD1 (6 bases). This CDR3 spans 16 amino acids. The V end lost 1 base, the J end lost 3 bases, and 13 bases lay between the germline ends. The germline V gene has CDR1 SGHTA and CDR2 FQGNSA. CDR3 DNA sequence: TGTGCCAGCAGCTTAGGCAGGGGCCTAAACAATCAGCCCCAGCATTTT. This translates into CASSLGRGLNNQPQHF.

This clone was found once. The chain is built from TRBV5-5 and TRBJ2-7; D call uncertain. CDR1 and CDR2 (germline): SGHKS, YYEKEE (reference sequence). V shed 3 bases and J shed 4 bases, with 14 bases lying between them. The CDR3 has 14 amino acids. DNA for the CDR3: TGTGCCAGCAGCTCCGGCGGAGCTTGGTACGAGCAGTACGTC. This codes for CASSSGGAWYEQYV.

This clone turned up a few times. The chain joins TRBV9 to TRBJ1-1; D unclear. The germline CDR1 and CDR2 sequences are SGDLS and YYNGEE. Trimming cost V 3 bases and J 6 bases, with 15 bases left between them. This CDR3 is 14 amino acids long. In nucleotides, the CDR3 is TGTGCCAGCAGCGCCTTCTCATACGGGGCTGAAGCTTTCTTT. It encodes CASSAFSYGAEAFF.

The genes are TRBV12-5 and TRBJ1-1; D is unresolved. The CDR3 is 12 amino acids. Germline CDR1 reads LGHNT; CDR2 reads FRNRAP. V was trimmed by 6 bases and J by 0 bases, leaving 5 bases between them. In DNA form, the CDR3 reads TGTGCTAGTGGAACAGTGAACACTGAAGCTTTCTTT. Its protein is CASGTVNTEAFF.

The chain employs TRBV6-6 and TRBJ1-5; perhaps TRBD1 as D (6 bases). Germline CDR1 and CDR2: MNHNY and SVGAGI (reference sequence). This CDR3 is 13 amino acids long. Trimming left V 7 bases short and J 6 bases short, with 13 bases between. This CDR3 is CASTPTDSQPQHF. The CDR3, as DNA: TGTGCCAGCACCCCTACGGACAGTCAGCCCCAGCATTTT.

This rearrangement joins TRBV9 to TRBJ2-1, with D possibly TRBD2 on 5 matching bases. CDR1 and CDR2 (germline): SGDLS, YYNGEE. The V and J ends lost 3 bases and 5 bases respectively, with 12 bases between them. This CDR3 contains 14 residues. CDR3 coding DNA: TGTGCCAGCAGCGCTAGCCCAAGGGACAATGAGCAGTTCTTC. It encodes CASSASPRDNEQFF.

The J gene is TRBJ1-2, the V gene TRBV19; D gene uncertain. The CDR3 runs to 14 residues. Trimming took off 10 bases at V and 4 bases at J, with 19 bases between the two ends. CDR1 and CDR2 (germline): LNHDA, SQIVND (reference sequence). The CDR3 spells CATRKAGTTYGYTF. As DNA, the CDR3 is TGTGCCACTCGAAAGGCGGGTACGACCTATGGCTACACCTTC.

The V call is TRBV13, the J call TRBJ2-2; TRBD2 agrees at 9 bases. Germline values: CDR1 PRHDT, CDR2 FYEKMQ (reference sequence). The V segment lost 5 bases and the J segment 1 base; nucleotides outside the gene matches: 5. This CDR3 contains 16 residues. CDR3 nucleotide sequence: TGTGCCAGCAGCACTAAGCGGGGGGAGAACACCGGGGAGCTGTTTTTT. It translates to CASSTKRGENTGELFF.

J is TRBJ2-2 and V is TRBV9, with D hard to call. This CDR3 spans 16 amino acids. Trimming stripped 3 bases from V and 2 bases from J, with 14 bases between. The germline V gene has CDR1 SGDLS and CDR2 YYNGEE. The DNA of the CDR3 is TGTGCCAGCAGCGCTCCTGGATACAGCAACACCGGGGAGCTGTTTTTT. This codes for CASSAPGYSNTGELFF. The entire variable domain, with the rest obtained from reference TRBV9 and TRBJ2-2, is as follows: DSGVTQTPKHLITATGQRVTLRCSPRSGDLSVYWYQQSLDQGLQFLIQYYNGEERAKGNILERFSAQQFPDLHSELNLSSLELGDSALYFCASSAPGYSNTGELFFGEGSRLTVL.